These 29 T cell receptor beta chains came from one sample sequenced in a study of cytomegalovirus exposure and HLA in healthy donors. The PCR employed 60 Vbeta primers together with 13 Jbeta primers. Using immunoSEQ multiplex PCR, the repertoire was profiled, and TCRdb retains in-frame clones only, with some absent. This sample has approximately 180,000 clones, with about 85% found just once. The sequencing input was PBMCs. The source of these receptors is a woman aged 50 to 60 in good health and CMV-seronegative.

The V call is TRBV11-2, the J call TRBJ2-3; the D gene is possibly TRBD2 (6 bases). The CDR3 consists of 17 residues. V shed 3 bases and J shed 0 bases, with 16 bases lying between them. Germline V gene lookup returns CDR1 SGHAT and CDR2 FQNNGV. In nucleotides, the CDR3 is TGTGCCAGCAGCTTTGGTAGCGGACCAACTAGCACAGATACGCAGTATTTT. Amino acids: CASSFGSGPTSTDTQYF.

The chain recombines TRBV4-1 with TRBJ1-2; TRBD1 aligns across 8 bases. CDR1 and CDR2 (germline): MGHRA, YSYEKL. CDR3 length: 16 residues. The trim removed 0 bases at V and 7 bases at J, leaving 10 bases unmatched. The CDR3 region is CASSQEMDRVFSGYTF. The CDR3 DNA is TGCGCCAGCAGCCAAGAAATGGACAGGGTGTTCTCTGGCTACACCTTC.

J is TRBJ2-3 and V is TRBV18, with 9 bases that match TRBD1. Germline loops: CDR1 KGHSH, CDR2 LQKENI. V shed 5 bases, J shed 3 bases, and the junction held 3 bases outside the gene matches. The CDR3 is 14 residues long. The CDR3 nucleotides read TGTGCCAGCTCATTGGACAGGGGAACAGATACGCAGTATTTT. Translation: CASSLDRGTDTQYF.

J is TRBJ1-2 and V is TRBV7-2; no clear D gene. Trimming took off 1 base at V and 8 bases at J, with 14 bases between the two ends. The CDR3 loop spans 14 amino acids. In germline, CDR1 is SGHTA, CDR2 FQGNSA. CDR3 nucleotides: TGTGCCAGCAGCTTAGAGTGGAGTAGGGAGGGCTACACCTTC. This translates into CASSLEWSREGYTF.

CDR3 bases: TGTGCCAGCAGCCACGGGTCTATGAATCAGCCCCAGCATTTT. Protein: CASSHGSMNQPQHF. The rearrangement uses TRBV7-2 and TRBJ1-5; D gene uncertain. The germline CDR1 and CDR2 sequences are SGHTA and FQGNSA. The CDR3 runs to 14 residues. V was trimmed by 5 bases and J by 4 bases, leaving 12 bases between them.

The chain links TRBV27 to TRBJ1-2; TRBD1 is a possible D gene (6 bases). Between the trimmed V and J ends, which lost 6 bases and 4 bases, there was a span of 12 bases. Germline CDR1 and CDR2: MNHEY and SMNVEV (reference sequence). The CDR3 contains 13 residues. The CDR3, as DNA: TGTGCCAGCAGCCCACAGGGATCCTATGGCTACACCTTC. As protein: CASSPQGSYGYTF.

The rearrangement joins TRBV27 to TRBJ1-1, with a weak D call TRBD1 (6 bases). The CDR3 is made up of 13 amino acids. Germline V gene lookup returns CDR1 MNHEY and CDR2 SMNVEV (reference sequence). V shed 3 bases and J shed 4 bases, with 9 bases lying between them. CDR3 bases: TGTGCCAGCAGTTTGCAGGGGAGCACTGAAGCTTTCTTT. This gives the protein CASSLQGSTEAFF.

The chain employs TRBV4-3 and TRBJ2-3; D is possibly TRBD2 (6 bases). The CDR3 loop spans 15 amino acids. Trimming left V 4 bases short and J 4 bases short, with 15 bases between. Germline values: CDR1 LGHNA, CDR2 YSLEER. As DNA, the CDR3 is TGCGCCAGCAGCCCCCACCCGGGGGTGTCAGATACGCAGTATTTT. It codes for CASSPHPGVSDTQYF.

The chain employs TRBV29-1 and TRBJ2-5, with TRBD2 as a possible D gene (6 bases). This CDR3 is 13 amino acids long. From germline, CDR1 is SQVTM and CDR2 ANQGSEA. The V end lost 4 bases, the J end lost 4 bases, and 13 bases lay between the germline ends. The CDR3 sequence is CSVVSVGGETQYF. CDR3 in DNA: TGCAGCGTTGTGAGTGTCGGGGGAGAGACCCAGTACTTC. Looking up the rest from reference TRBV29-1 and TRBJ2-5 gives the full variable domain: SAVISQKPSRDICQRGTSLTIQCQVDSQVTMMFWYRQQPGQSLTLIATANQGSEATYESGFVIDKFPISRPNLTFSTLTVSNMSPEDSSIYLCSVVSVGGETQYFGPGTRLLVL.

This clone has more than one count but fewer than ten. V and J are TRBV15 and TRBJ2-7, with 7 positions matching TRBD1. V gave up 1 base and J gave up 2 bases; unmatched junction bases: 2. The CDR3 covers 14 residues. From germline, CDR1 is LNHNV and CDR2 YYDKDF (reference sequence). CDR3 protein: CATSRGTGAYEQYF. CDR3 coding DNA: TGTGCCACCAGCAGAGGGACAGGAGCCTACGAGCAGTACTTC. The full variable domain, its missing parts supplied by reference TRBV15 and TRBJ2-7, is DAMVIQNPRYQVTQFGKPVTLSCSQTLNHNVMYWYQQKSSQAPKLLFHYYDKDFNNEADTPDNFQSRRPNTSFCFLDIRSPGLGDTAMYLCATSRGTGAYEQYFGPGTRLTVT.

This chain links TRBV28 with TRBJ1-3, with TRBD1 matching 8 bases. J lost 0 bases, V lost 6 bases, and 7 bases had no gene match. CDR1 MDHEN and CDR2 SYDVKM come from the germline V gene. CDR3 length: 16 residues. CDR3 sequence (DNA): TGTGCCAGCAGGGGCCTGGACAGGGTCTCTGGAAACACCATATATTTT. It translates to CASRGLDRVSGNTIYF.

The CDR3, as DNA: TGTGCCAGCAGGGAGTGGGGAACAGGGCCCAGCTCCTACGAGCAGTACTTC. This codes for CASREWGTGPSSYEQYF. The chain joins TRBV2 to TRBJ2-7; perhaps TRBD1 as D (6 bases). Germline CDR1 SNHLY, CDR2 FYNNEI. V lost 6 bases to trimming and J lost 0 bases, with 21 bases between them. The CDR3 contains 17 residues.

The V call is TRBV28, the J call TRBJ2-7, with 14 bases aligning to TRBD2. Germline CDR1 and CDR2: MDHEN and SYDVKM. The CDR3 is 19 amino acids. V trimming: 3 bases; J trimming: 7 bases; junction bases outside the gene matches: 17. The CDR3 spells CASSFPGPGTSGSRFEQYF. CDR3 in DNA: TGTGCCAGCAGTTTCCCTGGTCCCGGGACTAGCGGGAGTAGGTTTGAGCAGTACTTC.

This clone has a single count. CDR3 region: CASSPAREFRNIQYF. As DNA, the CDR3 is TGTGCCAGCAGCCCCGCGAGGGAGTTTCGAAACATTCAGTACTTC. V usage is TRBV4-2 and J usage is TRBJ2-4, with D perhaps TRBD2 (5 bases). The germline V gene has CDR1 LGHNA and CDR2 YNFKEQ. The V end was cut by 4 bases, the J end by 6 bases, with 16 bases between. CDR3 length: 15 amino acids.

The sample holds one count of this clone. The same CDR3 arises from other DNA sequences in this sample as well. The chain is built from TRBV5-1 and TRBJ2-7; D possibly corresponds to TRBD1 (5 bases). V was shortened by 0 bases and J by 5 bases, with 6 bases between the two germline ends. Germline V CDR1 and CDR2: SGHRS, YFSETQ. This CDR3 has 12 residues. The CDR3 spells CASSLVGDEQYF. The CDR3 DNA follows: TGCGCCAGCAGCTTGGTAGGGGACGAGCAGTACTTC.

The CDR3 protein is CASSAHYRGANYGYTF. The DNA for the CDR3 is TGTGCCAGTAGTGCCCATTACAGGGGTGCAAACTATGGCTACACCTTC. This chain links TRBV19 with TRBJ1-2; 7 bases agree with TRBD1. V was clipped by 5 bases and J by 2 bases; unmatched bases: 11. This CDR3 contains 16 residues. CDR1 is LNHDA, CDR2 SQIVND, per germline (reference sequence).

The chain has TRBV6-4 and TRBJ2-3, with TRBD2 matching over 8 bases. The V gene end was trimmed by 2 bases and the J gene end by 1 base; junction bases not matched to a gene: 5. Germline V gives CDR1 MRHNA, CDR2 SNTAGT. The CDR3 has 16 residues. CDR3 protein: CASSDRPGGRTDTQYF. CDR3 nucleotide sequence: TGTGCCAGCAGTGACCGTCCGGGGGGGCGCACAGATACGCAGTATTTT.

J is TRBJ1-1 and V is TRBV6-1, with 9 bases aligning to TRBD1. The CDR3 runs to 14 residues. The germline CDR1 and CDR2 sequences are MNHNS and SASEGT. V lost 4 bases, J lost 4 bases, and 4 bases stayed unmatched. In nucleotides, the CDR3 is TGTGCCAGCAGTGCCCCGACAGGGGGCACTGAAGCTTTCTTT. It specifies CASSAPTGGTEAFF.

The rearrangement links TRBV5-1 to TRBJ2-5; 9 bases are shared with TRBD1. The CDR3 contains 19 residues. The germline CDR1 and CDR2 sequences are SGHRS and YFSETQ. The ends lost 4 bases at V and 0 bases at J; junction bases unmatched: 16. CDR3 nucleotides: TGCGCCAGCAGCCCTGGATGGCCAGGACAGGGGTTGTACCAAGAGACCCAGTACTTC. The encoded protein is CASSPGWPGQGLYQETQYF.

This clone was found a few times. CDR3 bases: TGCGCCAGCAGCTTGGTTGGCAGGGTGAACACTGAAGCTTTCTTT. Protein: CASSLVGRVNTEAFF. The gene calls are TRBV5-1 and TRBJ1-1; D might be TRBD1 (5 bases). The CDR3 has 15 amino acids. V lost 0 bases and J 0 bases, leaving 9 bases between the germline ends. Germline assignment: CDR1 SGHRS and CDR2 YFSETQ.

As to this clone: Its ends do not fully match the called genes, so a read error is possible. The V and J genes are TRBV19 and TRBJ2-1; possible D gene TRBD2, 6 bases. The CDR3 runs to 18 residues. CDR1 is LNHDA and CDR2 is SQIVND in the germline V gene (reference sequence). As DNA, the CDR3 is TGTGCCAGTAGTATTAAAGGGACTCCTTCTTCCTCCCACAATGAGCAGTTCTTC. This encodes CASSIKGTPSSSHNEQFF.

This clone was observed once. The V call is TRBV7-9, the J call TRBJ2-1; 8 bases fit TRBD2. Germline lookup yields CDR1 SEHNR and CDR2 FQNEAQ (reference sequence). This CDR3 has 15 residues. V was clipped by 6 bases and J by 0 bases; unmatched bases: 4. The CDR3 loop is CASSRAGASYNEQFF. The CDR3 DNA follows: TGTGCCAGCAGTCGAGCGGGAGCCTCCTACAATGAGCAGTTCTTC.

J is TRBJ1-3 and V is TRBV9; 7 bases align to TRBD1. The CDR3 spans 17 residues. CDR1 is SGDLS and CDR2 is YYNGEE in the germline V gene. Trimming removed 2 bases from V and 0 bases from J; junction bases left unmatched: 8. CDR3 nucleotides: TGTGCCAGCAGCGTGAGGGACAGTTATTTCTCTGGAAACACCATATATTTT. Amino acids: CASSVRDSYFSGNTIYF.

This chain's CDR3 is CASSQAGSPEQYF. In nucleotides, the CDR3 is TGTGCCAGCAGCCAAGCAGGATCGCCCGAGCAGTACTTC. The rearrangement uses TRBV7-8 and TRBJ2-7; D remains ambiguous. CDR3 length equals 13 residues. Trimming removed 5 bases from V and 6 bases from J, with 14 bases in between. Germline V gene lookup returns CDR1 SGHVS and CDR2 FQNEAQ.

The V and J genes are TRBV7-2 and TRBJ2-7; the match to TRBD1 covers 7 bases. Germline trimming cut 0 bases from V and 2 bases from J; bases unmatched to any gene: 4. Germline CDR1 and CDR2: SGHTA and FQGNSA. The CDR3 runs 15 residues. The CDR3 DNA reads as TGTGCCAGCAGCTTAGCCTTGACAGGGCCCTACGAGCAGTACTTC. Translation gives CASSLALTGPYEQYF.

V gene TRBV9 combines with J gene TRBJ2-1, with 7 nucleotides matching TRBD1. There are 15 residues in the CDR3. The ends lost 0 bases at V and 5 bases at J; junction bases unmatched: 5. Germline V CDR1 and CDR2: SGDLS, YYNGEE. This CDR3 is CASSVEGGAHNEQFF. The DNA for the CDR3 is TGTGCCAGCAGCGTAGAAGGGGGCGCCCACAATGAGCAGTTCTTC.

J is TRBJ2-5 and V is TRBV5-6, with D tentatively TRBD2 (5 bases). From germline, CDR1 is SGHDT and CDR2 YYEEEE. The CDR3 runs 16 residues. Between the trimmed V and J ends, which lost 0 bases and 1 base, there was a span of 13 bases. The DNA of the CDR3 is TGTGCCAGCAGCTTGGTGCGGGCTTGGGTCCAAGAGACCCAGTACTTC. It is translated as CASSLVRAWVQETQYF.

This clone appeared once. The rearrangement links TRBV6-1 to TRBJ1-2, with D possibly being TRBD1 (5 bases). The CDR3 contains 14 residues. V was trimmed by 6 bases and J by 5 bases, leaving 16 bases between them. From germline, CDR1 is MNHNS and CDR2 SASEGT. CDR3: CASRGGWGLYGYTF. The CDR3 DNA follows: TGTGCCAGCAGAGGCGGTTGGGGCCTATATGGCTACACCTTC.

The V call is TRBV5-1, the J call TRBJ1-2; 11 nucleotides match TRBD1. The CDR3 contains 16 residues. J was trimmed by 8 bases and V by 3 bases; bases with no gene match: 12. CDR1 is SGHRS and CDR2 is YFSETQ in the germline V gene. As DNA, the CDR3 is TGCGCCAGCAGCTACGGACAGGGGGCGGCTGTGGGGGGCTACACCTTC. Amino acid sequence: CASSYGQGAAVGGYTF.